A single sample is the source of the 21 T cell receptor beta chains below, sequenced in a study of PD-1 blockade in classical Hodgkin lymphoma. Assay used: immunoSEQ multiplex PCR; TCRdb lists only in-frame clones, some missing. The sample carries 75,000 to 100,000 clones, 80% to 90% recorded once. All patients relapsed after autologous stem cell transplantation, and brentuximab vedotin exposure varied. The sample was peripheral blood mononuclear cells (PBMCs), taken before the second cycle of nivolumab. The receptors stem from a human donor with classical Hodgkin lymphoma.

The rearrangement uses TRBV11-3 and TRBJ2-2; tentative D call: TRBD1 (6 bases). The CDR3 contains 13 residues. Per the germline V gene, CDR1 is SGHNT and CDR2 is YENEEA. Trimming pared 2 bases from V and 7 bases from J, leaving 8 bases between. CDR3 DNA: TGTGCCAGCAGCTTATCAGGGGACGGGGAGCTGTTTTTT. It translates to CASSLSGDGELFF.

The chain carries TRBV19 and TRBJ2-2; 7 bases match TRBD1. This CDR3 region has 14 residues. Trimming took 4 bases from V and 4 from J; bases not matched to a gene: 3. Per germline, CDR1 LNHDA and CDR2 SQIVND (reference sequence). As DNA, the CDR3 is TGTGCCAGTAGTACCCCAGGGGGCACCGGGGAGCTGTTTTTT. It translates to CASSTPGGTGELFF. Together with reference TRBV19 and TRBJ2-2, the CDR3 gives the full variable domain: DGGITQSPKYLFRKEGQNVTLSCEQNLNHDAMYWYRQDPGQGLRLIYYSQIVNDFQKGDIAEGYSVSREKKESFPLTVTSAQKNPTAFYLCASSTPGGTGELFFGEGSRLTVL.

The J gene is TRBJ1-3, the V gene TRBV4-3; 7 nucleotides agree with TRBD1. CDR1 LGHNA and CDR2 YSLEER come from the germline V gene. The CDR3 covers 16 residues. After removal of 0 bases from V and 2 bases from J, the junction contained 4 bases not matched to a gene. CDR3 in DNA: TGCGCCAGCAGCCAAGAACTCGGGACAGCTGGAAACACCATATATTTT. Translated: CASSQELGTAGNTIYF.

The gene calls are TRBV6-5 and TRBJ2-7; TRBD1 might be the D (6 bases). The V end was cut by 7 bases, the J end by 2 bases, with 15 bases between. CDR1 and CDR2 (germline): MNHEY, SVGAGI. CDR3 length equals 14 residues. CDR3 coding DNA: TGTGCCAGCACAACAGGGTCTCATACCTACGAGCAGTACTTC. The encoded protein is CASTTGSHTYEQYF.

This clone was observed once. J is TRBJ2-1 and V is TRBV19; the match to TRBD2 covers 7 bases. With 7 bases clipped from V and 4 bases from J, the junction kept 10 bases outside the gene matches. The length of the CDR3 is 15 residues. The germline V gene has CDR1 LNHDA and CDR2 SQIVND (reference sequence). In DNA form, the CDR3 reads TGTGCCAGTACCCCTACTAGCGCCCCTTACAATGAGCAGTTCTTC. It yields the protein CASTPTSAPYNEQFF.

This clone was seen repeatedly, ten times or more. V gene TRBV27 combines with J gene TRBJ2-1, with no clear D. The CDR3 runs to 12 residues. V gave up 3 bases and J gave up 6 bases, with 6 bases separating them. Germline V lookup: CDR1 MNHEY, CDR2 SMNVEV (reference sequence). The CDR3 nucleotides read TGTGCCAGCAGTTTGTCGTCCAATGAGCAGTTCTTC. Its protein product is CASSLSSNEQFF.

This chain links TRBV6-1 with TRBJ2-1; 11 nucleotides match TRBD2. Germline-derived CDR1 and CDR2 are MNHNS and SASEGT. The CDR3 spans 15 residues. V was clipped by 8 bases and J by 8 bases; unmatched bases: 11. The CDR3 DNA reads as TGTGCCAGCCTTTCCCTAGCGGGAGGAAGGGATGAGCAGTTCTTC. This translates into CASLSLAGGRDEQFF.

This chain links TRBV5-1 with TRBJ2-7; TRBD1 might be the D (5 bases). CDR3 length equals 16 residues. Looked up from germline, CDR1 is SGHRS and CDR2 is YFSETQ. Between the trimmed V and J ends, which lost 0 bases and 6 bases, there was a span of 19 bases. CDR3 loop: CASSLELPRGHSEQYF. The CDR3 coding sequence is TGCGCCAGCAGCTTGGAGCTTCCCCGAGGACACAGCGAGCAGTACTTC. The whole variable domain, remainder taken from reference TRBV5-1 and TRBJ2-7, is KAGVTQTPRYLIKTRGQQVTLSCSPISGHRSVSWYQQTPGQGLQFLFEYFSETQRNKGNFPGRFSGRQFSNSRSEMNVSTLELGDSALYLCASSLELPRGHSEQYFGPGTRLTVT.

This rearrangement joins TRBV2 to TRBJ2-1, with a tentative D call TRBD1 (7 bases). Trimming removed 11 bases at V and 8 bases at J, with 22 bases between. CDR3 length: 14 residues. The germline CDR1 and CDR2 sequences are SNHLY and FYNNEI. The CDR3 here is CASRGELSGDEQFF. As DNA, the CDR3 is TGTGCCTCCAGGGGGGAGTTAAGTGGCGATGAGCAGTTCTTC.

This clone was seen a single time. The gene calls are TRBV4-2 and TRBJ2-3; D perhaps matches TRBD2 (5 bases). Germline CDR1 is LGHNA and CDR2 is YNFKEQ. The V end was cut by 3 bases, the J end by 5 bases, with 12 bases between. The CDR3 length is 14 residues. In DNA, the CDR3 is TGTGCCAGCAGCCAGACGAGGGAGCAAGATACGCAGTATTTT. It yields the protein CASSQTREQDTQYF.

This clone has just a few counts. The V and J genes are TRBV7-8 and TRBJ2-1; a possible D gene is TRBD2 (5 bases). Trimming stripped 4 bases from V and 6 bases from J, with 13 bases between. Germline CDR1 reads SGHVS; CDR2 reads FQNEAQ. The CDR3 has 14 amino acids. The CDR3 spells CASSSTPSSNEQFF. The CDR3 DNA is TGTGCCAGCAGCTCCACCCCTAGCAGCAATGAGCAGTTCTTC.

This clone appeared once. The rearrangement uses TRBV5-8 and TRBJ2-5; 8 bases align to TRBD1. Germline trimming cut 0 bases from V and 4 bases from J; bases unmatched to any gene: 14. This CDR3 contains 18 residues. Germline CDR1 reads SGHTS; CDR2 reads YDEGEE. The CDR3 DNA follows: TGTGCCAGCAGCTTGGGCAGGGGCTCAGGGGGCTCAGGAGAGACCCAGTACTTC. Translating it yields CASSLGRGSGGSGETQYF. The full variable domain, with the rest looked up from reference TRBV5-8 and TRBJ2-5, is EAGVTQSPTHLIKTRGQQATLRCSPISGHTSVYWYQQALGLGLQFLLWYDEGEERNRGNFPPRFSGRQFPNYSSELNVNALELEDSALYLCASSLGRGSGGSGETQYFGPGTRLLVL.

This rearrangement joins TRBV25-1 to TRBJ2-3; D perhaps matches TRBD2 (6 bases). The CDR3 totals 14 residues. Germline CDR1 reads MGHDK; CDR2 reads SYGVNS. The V end lost 11 bases, the J end lost 1 base, and 16 bases lay between the germline ends. The CDR3 is CAGTRRDRTDTQYF. In nucleotides, the CDR3 is TGTGCCGGCACTAGGCGGGACCGCACAGATACGCAGTATTTT.

The chain recombines TRBV4-2 with TRBJ1-1, with a tentative D call TRBD1 (5 bases). The CDR3 runs to 15 residues. Per the germline V gene, CDR1 is LGHNA and CDR2 is YNFKEQ. Trimming took 1 base from V and 3 from J, leaving 12 bases between them. DNA of the CDR3: TGTGCCAGCAGCCAAGGTCGGGGGGGAGACACTGAAGCTTTCTTT. Its protein product is CASSQGRGGDTEAFF.

The chain combines TRBV5-1 with TRBJ2-3, with 9 bases matching TRBD2. This CDR3 has 15 amino acids. Germline V lookup: CDR1 SGHRS, CDR2 YFSETQ. V lost 4 bases and J lost 4; bases outside the gene matches: 7. The CDR3, as DNA: TGCGCCAGCAGCGTACTAGCGGGCTTCGCAGATACGCAGTATTTT. This codes for CASSVLAGFADTQYF.

The CDR3 DNA reads as TGTGCCAGCTCACCGGGGACCTTAACAGATACGCAGTATTTT. Translating gives CASSPGTLTDTQYF. The J gene is TRBJ2-3, the V gene TRBV18; TRBD1 or TRBD2 may be the D gene (5 bases each). The CDR3 spans 14 residues. Germline CDR1 KGHSH, CDR2 LQKENI. Trimming pared 3 bases from V and 3 bases from J, leaving 10 bases between.

This clone occurred a few times. This chain uses TRBV28 with TRBJ1-5; D may be TRBD1 (6 bases). The V gene lost 10 bases and the J gene lost 3 bases, with 16 bases spanning the gap. CDR1 MDHEN and CDR2 SYDVKM come from the germline V gene. The CDR3 sequence is 14 residues long. The CDR3 region has the DNA TGTGCCACCCAGGGGTGGGGGGTCAATCAGCCCCAGCATTTT. This translates into CATQGWGVNQPQHF.

This chain joins TRBV27 and TRBJ1-2; D not certain. This CDR3 contains 12 residues. V lost 0 bases, J lost 7 bases, and 6 bases lay in between. From germline, CDR1 is MNHEY and CDR2 SMNVEV (reference sequence). The CDR3, as DNA: TGTGCCAGCAGTTTATCGGGTATTGGCTACACCTTC. Amino acids: CASSLSGIGYTF.

The sample holds one count of this clone. The gene calls are TRBV27 and TRBJ1-1; D is possibly TRBD1 (5 bases). CDR3 length: 16 residues. V was trimmed by 2 bases and J by 2 bases, leaving 15 bases between them. Germline values: CDR1 MNHEY, CDR2 SMNVEV (reference sequence). In DNA form, the CDR3 reads TGTGCCAGCAGTTTAAAGGGAGGGGAGGGTAACACTGAAGCTTTCTTT. Its translation: CASSLKGGEGNTEAFF.

The rearrangement uses TRBV28 and TRBJ1-2; possibly TRBD1 for D (6 bases). Looked up from germline, CDR1 is MDHEN and CDR2 is SYDVKM. CDR3 length equals 13 residues. V was pared by 6 bases and J by 6 bases, with 14 bases between. In DNA form, the CDR3 reads TGTGCCAGCAGGCCTTGGACAGACAATGGCTACACCTTC. This gives the protein CASRPWTDNGYTF.

The chain recombines TRBV19 with TRBJ1-4; D is ambiguous. Germline-derived CDR1 and CDR2 are LNHDA and SQIVND (reference sequence). CDR3 length equals 13 residues. Trimming removed 3 bases at V and 7 bases at J, with 9 bases between. The CDR3 region is CASSMLVSEKLFF. In nucleotides, the CDR3 is TGTGCCAGTAGTATGCTGGTCTCTGAAAAACTGTTTTTT.